The sequence of this TCR beta chain was determined in a study of T cell repertoires in cytomegalovirus infection. Study-wide context: Shared public TCR beta signatures pointed to both CMV infection and a matching HLA type. Study-wide results and limits: People with CMV and the relevant HLA were identified by cumulative public TCR beta family frequency. HLA-C-restricted CMV-specific TCR beta clonotypes were dominant in the ex vivo response.

Per germline, CDR1 LNHDA and CDR2 SQIVND (reference sequence). Trimming took 6 bases from V and 0 from J, leaving 26 bases between them. The CDR3 has 19 amino acids. TCRdb re-analysed the reads in MiXCR, keeping a single row per CDR3 protein. The repertoire has approximately 180,000 distinct CDR3 sequences, 17% of them found once; the top ten carry 20% to 25%. A few counts support this clonotype. The target antigen is unknown. The sequence was obtained from a human donor in good health (CMV status not recorded). Some clones in this sample may be carry-over from other donors' samples. The sequencing sample was made of CD8+ T cells from PBMCs. The chain recombines TRBV19 with TRBJ1-1; tentative D call: TRBD1 (6 bases). DNA of the CDR3: TGTGCCAGTAGACTTCCCCCTACCCCGGGACAAGACATGAACACTGAAGCTTTCTTT. Translating it yields CASRLPPTPGQDMNTEAFF.